Shown below are 6 T cell receptor beta chains from a single sample sequenced in a study of T-cell memory formation after mild COVID-19. TCRdb re-derived calls from the 5' RACE reads in MiXCR, one entry per CDR3 protein. The table lists 250,000 to 300,000 distinct CDR3 sequences, about 17% of them singletons. The sequencing input was PBMCs or a T cell subset sorted from them (not recorded which). The origin of the receptors is a man in his late teens or twenties who had mild COVID-19 (a few samples of this study predate the infection). Cell type and time point are not known.

This clonotype has only a few counts. V gene TRBV7-2 combines with J gene TRBJ2-5; a possible D gene is TRBD2 (5 bases). Germline assignment: CDR1 SGHTA and CDR2 FQGNSA. This CDR3 has 13 residues. V was pared by 2 bases and J by 5 bases, with 9 bases between. The DNA of the CDR3 is TGTGCCAGCAGCTTACGGAGGTGGGAGACCCAGTACTTC. Translating gives CASSLRRWETQYF.

The V call is TRBV25-1, the J call TRBJ2-3; D ambiguous. The germline V and J ends were trimmed by 4 bases and 6 bases, with 20 bases remaining between them. Germline CDR1 MGHDK, CDR2 SYGVNS. The CDR3 loop spans 16 amino acids. The CDR3 nucleotides read TGTGCCAGCAGTGCATCGGGCCGAACCCTAGGTGATACGCAGTATTTT. Protein product: CASSASGRTLGDTQYF.

This clonotype has only a few counts. This chain connects TRBV9 to TRBJ2-5; D may correspond to TRBD1 or TRBD2 (5 bases each). CDR3 size: 15 residues. Germline CDR1 reads SGDLS; CDR2 reads YYNGEE. V was shortened by 0 bases and J by 5 bases, with 14 bases between the two germline ends. The CDR3 DNA follows: TGTGCCAGCAGCGTAGCTGTGAACAGGAGGGAGACCCAGTACTTC. Translating gives CASSVAVNRRETQYF.

In its sample, this clonotype was seen a few times. The gene calls are TRBV7-9 and TRBJ2-1, with unresolved D. The CDR3 extends over 14 amino acids. CDR1 and CDR2 from the germline V gene are SEHNR and FQNEAQ (reference sequence). V shed 2 bases and J shed 3 bases, with 8 bases lying between them. CDR3: CASSLTSVYNEQFF. The CDR3 coding sequence is TGTGCCAGCAGCTTAACCTCGGTCTACAATGAGCAGTTCTTC.

This clonotype was observed many times. This chain links TRBV7-2 with TRBJ2-3; D call uncertain. The CDR3 has 14 amino acids. Germline CDR1 SGHTA, CDR2 FQGNSA. V lost 5 bases and J lost 0, with 9 bases in between. The CDR3 spells CASSPGQSTDTQYF. DNA for the CDR3: TGTGCCAGCAGCCCCGGCCAGAGCACAGATACGCAGTATTTT. The full variable domain, completed using reference TRBV7-2 and TRBJ2-3, is GAGVSQSPSNKVTEKGKDVELRCDPISGHTALYWYRQSLGQGLEFLIYFQGNSAPDKSGLPSDRFSAERTGGSVSTLTIQRTQQEDSAVYLCASSPGQSTDTQYFGPGTRLTVL.

J is TRBJ2-3 and V is TRBV6-1; D gene uncertain. This CDR3 is built from 15 residues. V shed 6 bases and J shed 1 base, with 14 bases lying between them. Per the germline V gene, CDR1 is MNHNS and CDR2 is SASEGT. CDR3: CASRRGTPGTDTQYF. Here the CDR3 DNA reads TGTGCCAGCAGAAGAGGTACGCCAGGCACAGATACGCAGTATTTT.